The present entry profiles one T cell receptor (beta chain) with its context. Its antigen remains unidentified. The data derive from a study of cytomegalovirus exposure and HLA in healthy donors. Study-wide findings and caveats: The classifier reportedly diagnosed cytomegalovirus status with high specificity and sensitivity. Three CMV-associated chains proved CMV antigen-specific in vitro.

Between the trimmed V and J ends, which lost 4 bases and 0 bases, there was a span of 16 bases. Per germline, CDR1 SGHTS and CDR2 YDEGEE. This CDR3 contains 17 residues. Measured with immunoSEQ multiplex PCR; TCRdb has only the in-frame clones, and not every one. This repertoire shows some 110,000 clones, approximately 90% found once; its top ten account for about 1.8%. The chain joins TRBV5-8 to TRBJ1-4, with a weak D call TRBD1 (6 bases). Material for sequencing was PBMCs. This receptor was obtained from a man between 18 and 29 years old in good health and CMV-seronegative. DNA for the CDR3: TGTGCCAGCAGCGCAACTCACAGGGTTACAACTAATGAAAAACTGTTTTTT. Protein product: CASSATHRVTTNEKLFF. The whole variable domain, filled in from reference TRBV5-8 and TRBJ1-4, reads EAGVTQSPTHLIKTRGQQATLRCSPISGHTSVYWYQQALGLGLQFLLWYDEGEERNRGNFPPRFSGRQFPNYSSELNVNALELEDSALYLCASSATHRVTTNEKLFFGSGTQLSVL.